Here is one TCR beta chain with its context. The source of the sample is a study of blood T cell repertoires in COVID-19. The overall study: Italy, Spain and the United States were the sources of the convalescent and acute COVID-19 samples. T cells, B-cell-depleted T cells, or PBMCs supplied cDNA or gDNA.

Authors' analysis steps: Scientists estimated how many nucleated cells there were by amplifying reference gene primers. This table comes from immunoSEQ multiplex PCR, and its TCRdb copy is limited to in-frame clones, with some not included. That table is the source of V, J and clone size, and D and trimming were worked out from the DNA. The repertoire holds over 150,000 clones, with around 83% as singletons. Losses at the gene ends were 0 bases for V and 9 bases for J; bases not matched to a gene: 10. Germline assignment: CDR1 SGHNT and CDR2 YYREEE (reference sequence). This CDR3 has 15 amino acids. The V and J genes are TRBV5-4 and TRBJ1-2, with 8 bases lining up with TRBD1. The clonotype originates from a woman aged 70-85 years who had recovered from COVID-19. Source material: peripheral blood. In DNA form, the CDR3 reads TGTGCCAGCAGCTTGGGGGCAGGGGGCCGCTTGAGCTACACCTTC. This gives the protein CASSLGAGGRLSYTF.